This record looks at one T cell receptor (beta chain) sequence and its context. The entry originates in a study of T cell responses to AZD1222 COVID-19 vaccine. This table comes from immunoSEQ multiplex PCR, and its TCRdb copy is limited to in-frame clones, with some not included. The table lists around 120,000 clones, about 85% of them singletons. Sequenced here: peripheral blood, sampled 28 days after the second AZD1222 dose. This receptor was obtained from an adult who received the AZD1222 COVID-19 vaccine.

CDR3 in amino acids: CASSQARGDGYGYTF. The CDR3 DNA is TGTGCCAGCAGTCAGGCCCGCGGGGACGGGTATGGCTACACCTTC. The chain combines TRBV7-9 with TRBJ1-2; possibly TRBD1 for D (5 bases). The CDR3 has 15 amino acids. Germline V gene sequence: CDR1 SEHNR, CDR2 FQNEAQ (reference sequence). With 6 bases removed from V and 5 bases from J, the gap between germline ends came to 19 bases.